This entry lists 28 T cell receptor beta chains sequenced from one sample in a study of cytomegalovirus exposure and HLA in healthy donors. Both 60 Vbeta primers and 13 Jbeta primers went into the PCR. Profiling relied on immunoSEQ multiplex PCR, and the TCRdb table lists in-frame clones only, not all of them. This table has 65,000 to 75,000 clones, around 78% appearing once. Sequences were obtained from PBMCs. The origin of the receptors is a man over 45 in good health and CMV-seronegative.

The chain uses TRBV5-1 and TRBJ2-2, with 8 bases lining up with TRBD1. V dropped 4 bases and J dropped 4; count of bases not matched to a gene: 9. The CDR3 is 16 amino acids. Looked up from germline, CDR1 is SGHRS and CDR2 is YFSETQ. CDR3 DNA sequence: TGCGCCAGCAGCGCCCCGGGACAGGTCGTCACCGGGGAGCTGTTTTTT. It encodes CASSAPGQVVTGELFF.

This chain connects TRBV28 to TRBJ2-3, with 14 bases identical to TRBD2. CDR1 and CDR2 (germline): MDHEN, SYDVKM. V lost 3 bases, J lost 3 bases, and 5 bases stayed unmatched. The CDR3 extends over 17 amino acids. In DNA, the CDR3 is TGTGCCAGCAGTTTGGGGACTAGCGGGAGTGTGACAGATACGCAGTATTTT. Amino acid sequence: CASSLGTSGSVTDTQYF.

This sequence joins TRBV9 and TRBJ1-2, with D hard to call. The CDR3 spans 15 residues. Germline V gives CDR1 SGDLS, CDR2 YYNGEE. V was trimmed by 0 bases and J by 1 base, leaving 10 bases between them. As DNA, the CDR3 is TGTGCCAGCAGCGTAGATCTCGGCGGTAACTATGGCTACACCTTC. Translating gives CASSVDLGGNYGYTF.

The gene calls are TRBV7-9 and TRBJ1-2; 7 bases line up with TRBD1. Germline trimming cut 3 bases from V and 5 bases from J; bases unmatched to any gene: 0. The CDR3 is 12 residues long. Per the germline V gene, CDR1 is SEHNR and CDR2 is FQNEAQ (reference sequence). The CDR3 is CASSLTGYGYTF. DNA for the CDR3: TGTGCCAGCAGCTTGACAGGGTATGGCTACACCTTC.

This chain joins TRBV18 and TRBJ1-2; D uncertain. This CDR3 region has 15 residues. CDR1 is KGHSH and CDR2 is LQKENI in the germline V gene. The V and J ends lost 2 bases and 8 bases respectively, with 18 bases between them. The CDR3 sequence: CASSPDYGSEGGYTF. Here the CDR3 DNA reads TGTGCCAGCTCACCAGACTACGGGAGCGAAGGGGGCTACACCTTC.

This sequence joins TRBV6-5 and TRBJ2-7, with a tentative D call TRBD1 (6 bases). Trimming took off 0 bases at V and 4 bases at J, with 13 bases between the two ends. The CDR3 runs to 15 residues. Germline V gene lookup returns CDR1 MNHEY and CDR2 SVGAGI. The CDR3 loop is CASSYSTQGQYEQYF. Written as DNA, the CDR3 is TGTGCCAGCAGTTACTCTACACAGGGTCAGTACGAGCAGTACTTC.

This clone was observed a few times. The chain employs TRBV15 and TRBJ2-5; tentative D call: TRBD2 (5 bases). CDR1 and CDR2 (germline): LNHNV, YYDKDF (reference sequence). The CDR3 runs 17 residues. The V and J ends lost 0 bases and 1 base respectively, with 15 bases between them. The CDR3 loop is CATSRDLQLGIQETQYF. As DNA, the CDR3 is TGTGCCACCAGCAGAGATCTCCAACTAGGGATCCAAGAGACCCAGTACTTC.

The V gene is TRBV7-6, the J gene TRBJ2-5, with a weak D call TRBD1 (5 bases). Trimming stripped 5 bases from V and 5 bases from J, with 27 bases between. CDR1 and CDR2 from the germline V gene are SGHVS and FNYEAQ. The CDR3 runs to 18 residues. DNA for the CDR3: TGTGCCAGCAGCCAAATACAGGTTGTTTGGGGCATCAGGGAGACCCAGTACTTC. Residues: CASSQIQVVWGIRETQYF.

The V call is TRBV25-1, the J call TRBJ1-2; possibly TRBD1 for D (5 bases). The V and J ends lost 5 bases and 6 bases respectively, with 16 bases between them. Per the germline V gene, CDR1 is MGHDK and CDR2 is SYGVNS. This CDR3 has 14 amino acids. The CDR3 is CASSTDSNYHGYTF. The CDR3 nucleotides read TGTGCCAGCAGTACCGACAGCAACTATCATGGCTACACCTTC.

The J gene is TRBJ2-2, the V gene TRBV2, with 8 bases that match TRBD2. CDR3 length: 13 amino acids. Germline lookup yields CDR1 SNHLY and CDR2 FYNNEI. The CDR3 DNA sequence: TGTGCTAACCGGGGGGGCAACACCGGGGAGCTGTTTTTT. Residues: CANRGGNTGELFF.

The rearrangement joins TRBV10-2 to TRBJ2-3; D gene unclear. V lost 5 bases and J lost 2, with 5 bases in between. This CDR3 has 12 residues. Per the germline V gene, CDR1 is WSHSY and CDR2 is SAAADI. The CDR3 loop is CASSLSTDTQYF. For the CDR3, the DNA is TGCGCCAGCAGTCTTTCCACAGATACGCAGTATTTT.

The chain links TRBV18 to TRBJ2-6; TRBD2 might be the D (6 bases). Trimming shortened V by 2 bases and J by 0 bases, and 8 bases separated the two germline ends. The CDR3 spans 16 residues. Germline lookup yields CDR1 KGHSH and CDR2 LQKENI. The CDR3 DNA reads as TGTGCCAGCTCACCAGTTAGCGGCTCTGGGGCCAACGTCCTGACTTTC. Protein product: CASSPVSGSGANVLTF.

The V gene is TRBV2, the J gene TRBJ1-1; possibly TRBD1 for D (5 bases). The CDR3 length is 14 residues. CDR1 is SNHLY and CDR2 is FYNNEI in the germline V gene. The V end was cut by 4 bases, the J end by 0 bases, with 9 bases between. CDR3 nucleotides: TGTGCCAGCAGTGGACAGTTTATGAACACTGAAGCTTTCTTT. Translated: CASSGQFMNTEAFF.

The gene calls are TRBV19 and TRBJ1-5; D perhaps matches TRBD1 (5 bases). Germline CDR1 and CDR2: LNHDA and SQIVND (reference sequence). The CDR3 length is 16 residues. The germline V and J ends were trimmed by 5 bases and 0 bases, with 14 bases remaining between them. DNA of the CDR3: TGTGCCAGTAGTGGGAGGTGGACAAGTAGCAATCAGCCCCAGCATTTT. Residues: CASSGRWTSSNQPQHF.

The V and J genes are TRBV4-1 and TRBJ2-1; 9 nucleotides align to TRBD2. The CDR3 loop spans 16 amino acids. The V and J ends lost 4 bases and 4 bases, in that order; junction bases with no gene match: 8. The V gene's germline CDR1 is MGHRA and CDR2 YSYEKL. The CDR3 protein is CASSREYSGGYNEQFF. In DNA, the CDR3 is TGCGCCAGCAGCCGAGAATATAGCGGGGGATACAATGAGCAGTTCTTC.

The chain couples TRBV27 to TRBJ2-7; 13 nucleotides line up with TRBD2. Trimming cost V 8 bases and J 2 bases; bases outside gene matches: 0. The CDR3 runs to 13 residues. The germline V gene has CDR1 MNHEY and CDR2 SMNVEV (reference sequence). The CDR3 DNA is TGTGCCAGCGGGACTAGCGGGGCCTACGAGCAGTACTTC. This sequence encodes CASGTSGAYEQYF.

The DNA of the CDR3 is TGTGCCTGGAGCGCGGACAATGAGCAGTTCTTC. Its protein is CAWSADNEQFF. The chain recombines TRBV30 with TRBJ2-1; D not resolved. There are 11 residues in the CDR3. Per the germline V gene, CDR1 is GTSNPN and CDR2 is SVGIG (reference sequence). V shed 3 bases and J shed 5 bases, with 5 bases lying between them.

In DNA, the CDR3 is TGTGCCAGCAGTTACTCGGGGGGTAGAAAGACTGAAGCTTTCTTT. The encoded protein is CASSYSGGRKTEAFF. J is TRBJ1-1 and V is TRBV6-5, with D possibly matching TRBD1 (5 bases). Germline CDR1 MNHEY, CDR2 SVGAGI. Trimming shortened V by 0 bases and J by 5 bases, and 13 bases separated the two germline ends. CDR3 length equals 15 residues.

This clone was detected a few times. The chain has TRBV5-1 and TRBJ2-4; 7 bases fit TRBD1. The CDR3 spans 14 residues. Trimming cost V 2 bases and J 5 bases; bases outside gene matches: 4. The germline CDR1 and CDR2 sequences are SGHRS and YFSETQ. This CDR3 reads CASSFGTVQNIQYF. DNA of the CDR3: TGCGCCAGCAGCTTCGGGACAGTCCAAAACATTCAGTACTTC.

The chain is built from TRBV7-6 and TRBJ2-1; TRBD1 agrees at 8 bases. CDR1 and CDR2 from the germline V gene are SGHVS and FNYEAQ. The CDR3 has 16 amino acids. Trimming removed 2 bases from V and 5 bases from J; junction bases left unmatched: 8. The CDR3 DNA is TGTGCCAGCAGCTTACTTTCCGGGACAGGACACAATGAGCAGTTCTTC. Translation gives CASSLLSGTGHNEQFF. The whole variable domain, remainder taken from reference TRBV7-6 and TRBJ2-1, is GAGVSQSPRYKVTKRGQDVALRCDPISGHVSLYWYRQALGQGPEFLTYFNYEAQQDKSGLPNDRFSAERPEGSISTLTIQRTEQRDSAMYRCASSLLSGTGHNEQFFGPGTRLTVL.

This clone was detected only a few times. The chain links TRBV2 to TRBJ1-5; a possible D gene is TRBD1 (6 bases). Per the germline V gene, CDR1 is SNHLY and CDR2 is FYNNEI. Trimming removed 8 bases at V and 5 bases at J, with 19 bases between. The CDR3 has 15 amino acids. In DNA, the CDR3 is TGTGCCAGCCGGACAGTCCTTTCTTGGGATCAGCCCCAGCATTTT. Protein sequence: CASRTVLSWDQPQHF.

To note about this clone: A junction boundary mismatches the germline segment, possibly from a read error. This sample also contains other DNA sequences that code for the same CDR3. This chain links TRBV19 with TRBJ2-7; TRBD2 aligns across 9 bases. The CDR3 spans 13 residues. CDR1 is LNHDA, CDR2 SQIVND, per germline (reference sequence). The CDR3 DNA is TGTGCCAGTAGAGGACTAGCGCGCTACGAACAGTACTTC. Protein product: CASRGLARYEQYF.

V and J are TRBV5-1 and TRBJ1-1; 8 bases are shared with TRBD1. Unmatched junction bases numbered 5, after V lost 0 bases and J lost 1 base. Germline CDR1 reads SGHRS; CDR2 reads YFSETQ. The CDR3 is 16 amino acids. The CDR3 DNA reads TGCGCCAGCAGCTTGGTAGGCAGGGGGCGGAACACTGAAGCTTTCTTT. This translates into CASSLVGRGRNTEAFF.

CDR3 in amino acids: CASSLHWGGTTDTQYF. The CDR3 bases are TGTGCCAGCAGCTTACATTGGGGGGGCACCACAGATACGCAGTATTTT. V gene TRBV7-3 combines with J gene TRBJ2-3; TRBD2 might be the D (7 bases). Germline V gene sequence: CDR1 SGHTA, CDR2 FQGTGA. The CDR3 is made up of 16 amino acids. V lost 2 bases to trimming and J lost 2 bases, with 14 bases between them.

The chain uses TRBV28 and TRBJ1-5, with unresolved D. Trimming took off 5 bases at V and 7 bases at J, with 9 bases between the two ends. The CDR3 spans 12 residues. CDR1 MDHEN and CDR2 SYDVKM come from the germline V gene. The CDR3 loop is CASSVQQQPQHF. As DNA, the CDR3 is TGTGCCAGCAGTGTCCAACAGCAGCCCCAGCATTTT.

The chain uses TRBV19 and TRBJ1-4, with a possible D match to TRBD1 (5 bases). V lost 4 bases and J lost 6, with 12 bases in between. CDR1 is LNHDA and CDR2 is SQIVND in the germline V gene (reference sequence). The CDR3 has 14 residues. The CDR3 sequence: CASSTTGVHEKLFF. The CDR3 coding sequence is TGTGCCAGTAGTACGACGGGGGTACATGAAAAACTGTTTTTT. The full variable domain, completed using reference TRBV19 and TRBJ1-4, is DGGITQSPKYLFRKEGQNVTLSCEQNLNHDAMYWYRQDPGQGLRLIYYSQIVNDFQKGDIAEGYSVSREKKESFPLTVTSAQKNPTAFYLCASSTTGVHEKLFFGSGTQLSVL.

The chain recombines TRBV19 with TRBJ2-2, with 7 bases identical to TRBD1. V was pared by 3 bases and J by 5 bases, with 9 bases of the junction left unmatched. The length of the CDR3 is 16 residues. CDR1 and CDR2 (germline): LNHDA, SQIVND (reference sequence). In DNA, the CDR3 is TGTGCCAGTAGTATTATGGCAGGGGGAATGACCGGGGAGCTGTTTTTT. It translates to CASSIMAGGMTGELFF.

This chain links TRBV30 with TRBJ2-7; D gene ambiguous. Deletions cut 4 bases from V and 1 base from J, with 5 bases between. The CDR3 is 11 amino acids. CDR1 is GTSNPN, CDR2 SVGIG, per germline (reference sequence). The CDR3 is CAWMTSYEQYF. The CDR3 DNA reads TGTGCCTGGATGACATCCTACGAGCAGTACTTC.